This T cell receptor beta chain was captured in a study of shared clonotypes between healthy human individuals. Assay used: immunoSEQ multiplex PCR; TCRdb lists only in-frame clones, some missing. The sample lists hundreds of thousands of clones, 75% to 85% occurring once. The study, taken as a whole, reports: Sequencing depth was predicted to influence how clonotypes are shared among donors.

The CDR3 has 13 residues. CDR1 is SGHTS and CDR2 is YDEGEE in the germline V gene. As to this clone: What it binds is unknown. A read error may produce the germline difference seen at one junction end.

The receptor's source is a woman in her thirties or forties in good health. Some clones in this sample may be carry-over from other donors' samples. Sequencing was carried out using PBMCs. The chain is built from TRBV5-8 and TRBJ2-7; 13 bases fit TRBD2. CDR3 nucleotide sequence: TGTGCCAGCAGCCCAGGACTAGCGGGAGCAGCCGGCTTC. Protein product: CASSPGLAGAAGF. Based on the CDR3 plus reference TRBV5-8 and TRBJ2-7, the full variable domain is EAGVTQSPTHLIKTRGQQATLRCSPISGHTSVYWYQQALGLGLQFLLWYDEGEERNRGNFPPRFSGRQFPNYSSELNVNALELEDSALYLCASSPGLAGAAGFGPGTRLTVT.